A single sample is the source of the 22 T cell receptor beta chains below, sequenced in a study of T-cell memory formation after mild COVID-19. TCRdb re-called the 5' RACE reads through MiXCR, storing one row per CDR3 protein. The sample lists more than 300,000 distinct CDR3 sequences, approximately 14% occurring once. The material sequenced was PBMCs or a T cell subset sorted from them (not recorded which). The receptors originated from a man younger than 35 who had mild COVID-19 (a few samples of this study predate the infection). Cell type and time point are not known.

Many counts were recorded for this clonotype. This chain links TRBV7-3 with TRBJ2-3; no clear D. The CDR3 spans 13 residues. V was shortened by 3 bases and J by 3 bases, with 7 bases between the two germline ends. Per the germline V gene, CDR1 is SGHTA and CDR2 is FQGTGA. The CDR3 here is CASSFRQTDTQYF. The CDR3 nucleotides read TGTGCCAGCAGCTTCCGGCAAACAGATACGCAGTATTTT.

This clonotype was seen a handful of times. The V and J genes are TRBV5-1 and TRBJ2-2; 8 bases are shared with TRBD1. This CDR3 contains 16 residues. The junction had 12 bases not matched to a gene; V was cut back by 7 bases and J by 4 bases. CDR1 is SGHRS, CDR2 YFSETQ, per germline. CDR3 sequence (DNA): TGCGCCAGCGGAGGACAGGGATGGGGTTTCACCGGGGAGCTGTTTTTT. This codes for CASGGQGWGFTGELFF.

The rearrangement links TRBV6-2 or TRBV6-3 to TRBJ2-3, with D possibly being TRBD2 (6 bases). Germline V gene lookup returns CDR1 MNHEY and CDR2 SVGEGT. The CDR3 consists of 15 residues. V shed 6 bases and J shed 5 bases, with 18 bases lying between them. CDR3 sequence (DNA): TGTGCCAGCAGGGGTCTAGCGCTGGGGGGAGATACGCAGTATTTT. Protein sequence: CASRGLALGGDTQYF.

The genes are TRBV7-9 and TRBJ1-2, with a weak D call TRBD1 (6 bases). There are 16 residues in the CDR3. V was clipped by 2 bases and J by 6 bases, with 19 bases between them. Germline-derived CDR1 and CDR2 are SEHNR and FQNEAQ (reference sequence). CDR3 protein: CASSLRPGGGLNGYTF. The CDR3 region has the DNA TGTGCCAGCAGCTTACGACCGGGGGGGGGCCTCAATGGCTACACCTTC.

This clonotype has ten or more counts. Here the CDR3 DNA reads TGTGCCAGCAGCTTAGGTTCCAGGGGCGGTGGTCAGCCCCAGCATTTT. Its protein product is CASSLGSRGGGQPQHF. The chain recombines TRBV7-2 with TRBJ1-5; maybe TRBD1 (6 bases). The CDR3 has 16 residues. Germline CDR1 reads SGHTA; CDR2 reads FQGNSA. The V end was cut by 1 base, the J end by 6 bases, with 16 bases between.

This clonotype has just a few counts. The CDR3 region has the DNA TGTGCCAGCAGCCGCGGGGCTGGCAGGGTGTACGAGCAGTACGTC. This codes for CASSRGAGRVYEQYV. The V and J genes are TRBV3-1 and TRBJ2-7; D might be TRBD2 (6 bases). This CDR3 has 15 amino acids. Germline V CDR1 and CDR2: LGHDT, YNNKEL (reference sequence). V dropped 4 bases and J dropped 4 bases, with 17 bases sitting between them.

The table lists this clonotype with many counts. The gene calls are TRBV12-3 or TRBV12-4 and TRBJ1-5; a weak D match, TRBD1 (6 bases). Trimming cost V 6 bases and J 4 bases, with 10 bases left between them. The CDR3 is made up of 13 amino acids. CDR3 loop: CASRDTGNQPQHF. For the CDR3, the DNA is TGTGCCAGCAGAGACACAGGGAATCAGCCCCAGCATTTT.

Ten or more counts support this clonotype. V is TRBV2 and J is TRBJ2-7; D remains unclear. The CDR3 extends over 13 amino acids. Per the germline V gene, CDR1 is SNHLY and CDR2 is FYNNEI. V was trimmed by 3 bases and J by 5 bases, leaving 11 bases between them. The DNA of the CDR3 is TGTGCCAGCAGTGAGTTCCCCCGGGACGAGCAGTACGTC. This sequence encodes CASSEFPRDEQYV.

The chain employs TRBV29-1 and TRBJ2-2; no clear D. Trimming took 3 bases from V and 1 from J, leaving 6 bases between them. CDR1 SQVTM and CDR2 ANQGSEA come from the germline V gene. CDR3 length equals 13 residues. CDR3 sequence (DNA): TGCAGCGTTGAGTGGCAGAACACCGGGGAGCTGTTTTTT. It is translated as CSVEWQNTGELFF.

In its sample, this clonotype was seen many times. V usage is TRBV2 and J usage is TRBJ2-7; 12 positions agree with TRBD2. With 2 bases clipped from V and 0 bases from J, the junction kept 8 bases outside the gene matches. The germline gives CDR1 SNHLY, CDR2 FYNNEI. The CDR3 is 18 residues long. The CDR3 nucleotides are TGTGCCAGCAGTGAACTGACTAGCGGGGGCTTATTCTCCTACGAGCAGTACTTC. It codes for CASSELTSGGLFSYEQYF.

CDR3 loop: CSATLSGATGELFF. The CDR3 nucleotides read TGCAGTGCTACCTTGTCCGGGGCCACCGGGGAGCTGTTTTTT. The chain employs TRBV20-1 and TRBJ2-2; the D gene could be TRBD1 or TRBD2 (5 bases each). CDR1 is DFQATT, CDR2 SNEGSKA, per germline (reference sequence). V was clipped by 4 bases and J by 4 bases, with 13 bases between them. CDR3 length: 14 residues.

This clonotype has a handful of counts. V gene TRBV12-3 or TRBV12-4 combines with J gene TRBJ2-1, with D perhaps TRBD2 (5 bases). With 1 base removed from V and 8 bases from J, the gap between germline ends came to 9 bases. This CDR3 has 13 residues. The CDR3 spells CASSLDDGDEQFF. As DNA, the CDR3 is TGTGCCAGCAGTTTAGACGACGGGGATGAGCAGTTCTTC.

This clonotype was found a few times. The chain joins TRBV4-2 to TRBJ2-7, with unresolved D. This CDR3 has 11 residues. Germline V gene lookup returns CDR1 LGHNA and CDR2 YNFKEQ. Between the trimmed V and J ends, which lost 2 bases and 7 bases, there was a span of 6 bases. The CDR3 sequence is CASSQPVEQYV. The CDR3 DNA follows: TGTGCCAGCAGCCAACCGGTTGAGCAGTACGTC.

The CDR3 coding sequence is TGTGCCAGCAGGGGGACAGGGGTTGACGAGCAGTACTTC. Translation gives CASRGTGVDEQYF. V is TRBV7-6 and J is TRBJ2-7, with 10 bases identical to TRBD1. Germline V gene data show CDR1 as SGHVS and CDR2 as FNYEAQ. V was clipped by 6 bases and J by 5 bases; unmatched bases: 4. The CDR3 sequence is 13 residues long. The variable domain in full, completed from reference TRBV7-6 and TRBJ2-7, reads GAGVSQSPRYKVTKRGQDVALRCDPISGHVSLYWYRQALGQGPEFLTYFNYEAQQDKSGLPNDRFSAERPEGSISTLTIQRTEQRDSAMYRCASRGTGVDEQYFGPGTRLTVT.

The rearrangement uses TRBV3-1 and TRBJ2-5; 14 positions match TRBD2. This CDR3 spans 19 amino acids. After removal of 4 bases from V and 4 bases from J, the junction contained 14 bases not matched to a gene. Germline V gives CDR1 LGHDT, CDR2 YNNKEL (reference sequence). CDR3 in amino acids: CASSPLPGLAGVTGETQYF. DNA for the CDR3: TGTGCCAGCAGCCCGCTTCCGGGACTAGCGGGGGTCACGGGAGAGACCCAGTACTTC.

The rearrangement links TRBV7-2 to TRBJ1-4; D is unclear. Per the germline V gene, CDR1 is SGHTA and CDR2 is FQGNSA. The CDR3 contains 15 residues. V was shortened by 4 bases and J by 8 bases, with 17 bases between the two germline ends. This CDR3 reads CASSSNTDLGEKLFF. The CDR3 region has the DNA TGTGCCAGCAGCTCGAACACCGACCTAGGGGAAAAACTGTTTTTT.

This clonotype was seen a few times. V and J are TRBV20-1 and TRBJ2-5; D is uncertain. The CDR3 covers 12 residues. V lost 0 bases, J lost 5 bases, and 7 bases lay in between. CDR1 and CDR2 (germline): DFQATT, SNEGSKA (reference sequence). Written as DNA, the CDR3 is TGCAGTGCTAGAGAAGGATGGGAGACCCAGTACTTC. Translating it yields CSAREGWETQYF.

This chain's CDR3 is CASSLIPAGWDTQYF. CDR3 coding DNA: TGTGCCAGCAGCTTGATCCCAGCGGGGTGGGATACGCAGTATTTT. The chain has TRBV7-2 and TRBJ2-3, with 7 bases fitting TRBD2. Germline V gives CDR1 SGHTA, CDR2 FQGNSA. This CDR3 comprises 15 residues. V was clipped by 3 bases and J by 6 bases; unmatched bases: 9.

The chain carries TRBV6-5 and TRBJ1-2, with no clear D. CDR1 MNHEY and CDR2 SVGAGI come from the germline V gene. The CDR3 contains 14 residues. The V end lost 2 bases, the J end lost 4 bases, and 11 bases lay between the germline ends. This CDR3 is CASSYGGVGYGYTF. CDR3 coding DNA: TGTGCCAGCAGTTACGGTGGAGTCGGCTATGGCTACACCTTC.

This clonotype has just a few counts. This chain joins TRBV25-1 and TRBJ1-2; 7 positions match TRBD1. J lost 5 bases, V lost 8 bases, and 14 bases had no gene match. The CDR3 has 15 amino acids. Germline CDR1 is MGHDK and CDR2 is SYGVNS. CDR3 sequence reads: CASASGYRGYYGYTF. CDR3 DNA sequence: TGTGCCAGCGCATCGGGGTACAGGGGTTATTATGGCTACACCTTC.

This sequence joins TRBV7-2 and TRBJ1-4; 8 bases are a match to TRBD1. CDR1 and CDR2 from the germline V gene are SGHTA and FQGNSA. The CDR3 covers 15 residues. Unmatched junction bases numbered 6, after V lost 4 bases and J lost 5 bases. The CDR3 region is CASSSLGQENEKLFF. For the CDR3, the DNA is TGTGCCAGCAGCTCCTTGGGACAGGAGAATGAAAAACTGTTTTTT.

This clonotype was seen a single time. CDR3 region: CASSQEAGGLNYGYTF. The CDR3, as DNA: TGTGCCAGCAGCCAAGAGGCAGGCGGACTTAACTATGGCTACACCTTC. The V call is TRBV4-2, the J call TRBJ1-2; no reliable D call. V was shortened by 0 bases and J by 1 base, with 12 bases between the two germline ends. This CDR3 has 16 amino acids. CDR1 and CDR2 from the germline V gene are LGHNA and YNFKEQ.